This T cell receptor (beta chain) was recovered during a study of regulatory T cells in long-lasting Graves disease. On the study more broadly: Graves' patients who were just diagnosed had used antithyroid drugs for under 3 months. Study findings and constraints: Relative to new patients (under 1,000), persistent patients exhibited greater sharing of public clonotypes (around 3,000).

Arm-PCR of CDR3 regions and iRepertoire HTBI primers were used to build TCR beta libraries. TCRdb reanalysed the multiplex PCR reads using MiXCR and keeps one entry per CDR3 protein. The table includes hundreds of thousands of distinct CDR3 sequences, about 16% detected once. This clonotype was recorded at least ten times. Its antigen is not known. Time point defined: newly diagnosed GD, antithyroid drugs for less than 3 months. The authors made the TCR library using RNA they extracted from PBMCs. CDR3 length: 11 residues. The ends lost 3 bases at V and 13 bases at J; junction bases unmatched: 6. CDR1 and CDR2 from the germline V gene are MDHEN and SYDVKM. In addition, the sample was reused for a study of T cells in Graves' hyperthyroidism and ophthalmopathy.

This receptor was identified in a man aged 18 to 35 with Graves disease. This specimen was peripheral blood mononuclear cells (PBMCs), taken at new diagnosis, from a patient treated with antithyroid drugs. The genes are TRBV28 and TRBJ2-7, with 7 bases matching TRBD1. CDR3 sequence: CASSFDRARYF. CDR3 nucleotides: TGTGCCAGCAGTTTCGACAGGGCCCGATACTTC.